These T cell receptor beta chains were read from a single sample in a study of T cell repertoires in cytomegalovirus infection. MiXCR, run by TCRdb on the reads, gives a single entry per CDR3 protein. The sample has 80,000 or so distinct CDR3 sequences; about 24% are singletons. These receptors have no identified antigens. The sample here was CD8+ T cells from cultured PBMCs, taken from culture after CMV antigen stimulation. These receptor sequences come from a human donor in good health (CMV status not recorded). Some clones in this sample may be carry-over from other donors' samples. Each CDR3 is given with its conserved first and last residue.

j_gene,v_gene,CDR3aa
TRBJ2-3,TRBV20-1,CSASRTSDTDTQYF
TRBJ2-2,TRBV20-1,CSTRDRNSGGVNTGELFF
TRBJ2-1,TRBV15,CATSRLFRDRGVDEQFF
TRBJ2-1,TRBV4-2,CASSQDVQASGGANEQFF
TRBJ2-7,TRBV5-5,CASSWTDSNYEQYF
TRBJ1-2,TRBV5-5,CASSFGETPNYGYTF
TRBJ2-1,TRBV11-1,CASSWRAGGRYNEQFF
TRBJ2-3,TRBV19,CASSKSRSTQYF
TRBJ2-1,TRBV12-5,CASGLPTGGSYNEQFF
TRBJ2-1,TRBV4-3,CASSQAVYGSGTFNEQFF